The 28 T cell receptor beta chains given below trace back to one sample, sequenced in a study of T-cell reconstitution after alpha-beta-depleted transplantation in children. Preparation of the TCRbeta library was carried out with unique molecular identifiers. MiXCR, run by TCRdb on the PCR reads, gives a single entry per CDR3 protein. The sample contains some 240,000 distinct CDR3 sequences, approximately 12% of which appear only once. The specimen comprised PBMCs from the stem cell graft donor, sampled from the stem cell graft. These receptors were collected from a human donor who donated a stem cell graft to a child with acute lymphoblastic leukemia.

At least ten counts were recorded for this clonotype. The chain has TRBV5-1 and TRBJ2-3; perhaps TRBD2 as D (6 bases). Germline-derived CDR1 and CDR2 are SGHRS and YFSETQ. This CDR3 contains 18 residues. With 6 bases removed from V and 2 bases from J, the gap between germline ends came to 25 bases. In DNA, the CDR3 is TGCGCCAGCACCCGGGAGCTTAATAGGCCAGGGACCACAGATACGCAGTATTTT. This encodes CASTRELNRPGTTDTQYF. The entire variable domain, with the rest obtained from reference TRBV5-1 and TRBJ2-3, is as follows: KAGVTQTPRYLIKTRGQQVTLSCSPISGHRSVSWYQQTPGQGLQFLFEYFSETQRNKGNFPGRFSGRQFSNSRSEMNVSTLELGDSALYLCASTRELNRPGTTDTQYFGPGTRLTVL.

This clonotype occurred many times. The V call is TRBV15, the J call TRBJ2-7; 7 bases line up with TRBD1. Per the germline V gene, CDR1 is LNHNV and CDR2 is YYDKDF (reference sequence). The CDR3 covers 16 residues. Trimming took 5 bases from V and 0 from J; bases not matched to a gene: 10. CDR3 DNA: TGTGCCACCAGCGTAGGGACAGATACTCTCTCCTACGAGCAGTACTTC. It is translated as CATSVGTDTLSYEQYF.

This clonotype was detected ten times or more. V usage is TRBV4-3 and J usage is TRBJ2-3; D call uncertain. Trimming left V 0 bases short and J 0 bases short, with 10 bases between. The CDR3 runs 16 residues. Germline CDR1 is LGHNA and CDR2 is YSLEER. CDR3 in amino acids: CASSQDQQASTDTQYF. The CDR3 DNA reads TGCGCCAGCAGCCAAGATCAGCAGGCTAGCACAGATACGCAGTATTTT.

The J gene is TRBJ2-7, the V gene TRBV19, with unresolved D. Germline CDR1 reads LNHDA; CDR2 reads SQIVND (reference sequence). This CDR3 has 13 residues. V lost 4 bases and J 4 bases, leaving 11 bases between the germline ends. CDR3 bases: TGTGCCAGTAGTAAGGGCGGCCAATACGAGCAGTACTTC. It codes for CASSKGGQYEQYF.

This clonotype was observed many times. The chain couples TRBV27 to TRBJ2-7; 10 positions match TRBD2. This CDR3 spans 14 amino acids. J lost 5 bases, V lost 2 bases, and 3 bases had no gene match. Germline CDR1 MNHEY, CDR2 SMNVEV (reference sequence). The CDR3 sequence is CASSLLAGDHEQYF. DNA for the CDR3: TGTGCCAGCAGTTTACTAGCGGGGGACCACGAGCAGTACTTC.

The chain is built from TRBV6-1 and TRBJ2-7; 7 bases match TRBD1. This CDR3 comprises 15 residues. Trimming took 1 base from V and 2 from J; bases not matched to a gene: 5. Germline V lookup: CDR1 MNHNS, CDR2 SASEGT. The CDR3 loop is CASSEEGTEPYEQYF. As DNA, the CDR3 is TGTGCCAGCAGTGAAGAGGGGACAGAACCCTACGAGCAGTACTTC.

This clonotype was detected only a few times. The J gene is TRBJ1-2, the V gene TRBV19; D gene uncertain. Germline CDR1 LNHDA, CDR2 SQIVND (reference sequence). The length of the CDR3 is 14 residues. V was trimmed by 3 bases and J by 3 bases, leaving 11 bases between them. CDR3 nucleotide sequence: TGTGCCAGTAGTATTGCAGGAGAGGACTATGGCTACACCTTC. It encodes CASSIAGEDYGYTF.

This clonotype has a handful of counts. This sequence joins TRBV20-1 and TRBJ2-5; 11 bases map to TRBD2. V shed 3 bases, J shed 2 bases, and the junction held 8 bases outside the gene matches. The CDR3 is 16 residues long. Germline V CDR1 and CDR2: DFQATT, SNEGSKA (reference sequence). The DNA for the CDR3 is TGCAGTGCTAGGGACACTAGCGGGAGAAGTCAAGAGACCCAGTACTTC. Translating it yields CSARDTSGRSQETQYF.

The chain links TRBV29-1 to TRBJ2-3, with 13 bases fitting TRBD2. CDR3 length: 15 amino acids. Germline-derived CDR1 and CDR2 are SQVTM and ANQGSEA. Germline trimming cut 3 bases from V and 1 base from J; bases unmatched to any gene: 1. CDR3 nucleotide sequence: TGCAGCGTTGACGGGACTAGCGGGGGCACAGATACGCAGTATTTT. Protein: CSVDGTSGGTDTQYF.

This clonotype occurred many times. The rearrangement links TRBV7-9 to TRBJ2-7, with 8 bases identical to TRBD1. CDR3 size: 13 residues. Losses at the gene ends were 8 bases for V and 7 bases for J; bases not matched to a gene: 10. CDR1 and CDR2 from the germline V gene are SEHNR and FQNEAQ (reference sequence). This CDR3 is CASRSQGAREQYF. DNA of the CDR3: TGTGCCAGCCGCTCCCAGGGGGCGCGGGAGCAGTACTTC.

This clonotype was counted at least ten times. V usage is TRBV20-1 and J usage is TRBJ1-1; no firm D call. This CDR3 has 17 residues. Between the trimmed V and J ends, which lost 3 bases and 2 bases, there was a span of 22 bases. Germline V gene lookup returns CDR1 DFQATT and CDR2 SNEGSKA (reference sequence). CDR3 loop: CSARLAGSFGLNTEAFF. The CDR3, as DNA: TGCAGTGCTAGGTTAGCGGGTTCATTTGGTTTAAACACTGAAGCTTTCTTT.

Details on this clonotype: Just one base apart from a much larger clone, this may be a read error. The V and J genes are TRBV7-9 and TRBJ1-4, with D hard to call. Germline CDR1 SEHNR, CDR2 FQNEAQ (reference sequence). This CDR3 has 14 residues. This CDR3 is CASSERVGGEKPFF. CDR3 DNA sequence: TGTGCCAGCAGCGAAAGGGTTGGAGGTGAAAAACCGTTTTTT.

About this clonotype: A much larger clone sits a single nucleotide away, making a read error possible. The CDR3 DNA follows: TGTGCCAGCAGCCAATCTAATGATCAGTTCTTC. Translation gives CASSQSNDQFF. The chain joins TRBV3-1 to TRBJ2-1; D not resolved. CDR1 and CDR2 from the germline V gene are LGHDT and YNNKEL (reference sequence). This CDR3 has 11 residues.

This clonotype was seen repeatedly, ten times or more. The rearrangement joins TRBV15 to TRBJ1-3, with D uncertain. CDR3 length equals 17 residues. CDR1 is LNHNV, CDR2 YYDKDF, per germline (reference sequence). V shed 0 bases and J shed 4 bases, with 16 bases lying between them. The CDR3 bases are TGTGCCACCAGCAGAGATTTTGGCAGCCCTTACGGAAACACCATATATTTT. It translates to CATSRDFGSPYGNTIYF. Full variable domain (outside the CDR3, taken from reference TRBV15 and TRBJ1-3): DAMVIQNPRYQVTQFGKPVTLSCSQTLNHNVMYWYQQKSSQAPKLLFHYYDKDFNNEADTPDNFQSRRPNTSFCFLDIRSPGLGDTAMYLCATSRDFGSPYGNTIYFGEGSWLTVV.

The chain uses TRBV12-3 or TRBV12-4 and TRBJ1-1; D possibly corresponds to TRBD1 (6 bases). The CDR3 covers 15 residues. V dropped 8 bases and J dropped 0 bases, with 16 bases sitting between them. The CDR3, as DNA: TGTGCCAGCTCTGGAGGGGGGAAGATGAACACTGAAGCTTTCTTT. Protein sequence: CASSGGGKMNTEAFF.

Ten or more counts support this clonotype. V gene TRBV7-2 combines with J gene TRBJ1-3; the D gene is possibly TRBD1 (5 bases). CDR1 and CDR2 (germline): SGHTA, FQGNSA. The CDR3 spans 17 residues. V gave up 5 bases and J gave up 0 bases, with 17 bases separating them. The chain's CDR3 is CASSPRPGLGSGNTIYF. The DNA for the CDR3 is TGTGCCAGCAGCCCGCGACCGGGACTGGGCTCTGGAAACACCATATATTTT.

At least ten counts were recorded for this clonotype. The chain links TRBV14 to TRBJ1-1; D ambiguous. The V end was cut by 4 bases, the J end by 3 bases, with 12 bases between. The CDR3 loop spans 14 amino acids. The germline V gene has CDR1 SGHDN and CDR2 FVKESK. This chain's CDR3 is CASSRSDGYTEAFF. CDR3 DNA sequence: TGTGCCAGCAGCCGATCGGACGGTTACACTGAAGCTTTCTTT.

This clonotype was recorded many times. CDR3 coding DNA: TGTGCCAGCAGTTTGTCGGGACAGGGGTATACCCAGTACTTC. It specifies CASSLSGQGYTQYF. The chain combines TRBV27 with TRBJ2-5, with 10 bases fitting TRBD1. Germline CDR1 and CDR2: MNHEY and SMNVEV (reference sequence). The CDR3 loop spans 14 amino acids. Losses at the gene ends were 3 bases for V and 8 bases for J; bases not matched to a gene: 6.

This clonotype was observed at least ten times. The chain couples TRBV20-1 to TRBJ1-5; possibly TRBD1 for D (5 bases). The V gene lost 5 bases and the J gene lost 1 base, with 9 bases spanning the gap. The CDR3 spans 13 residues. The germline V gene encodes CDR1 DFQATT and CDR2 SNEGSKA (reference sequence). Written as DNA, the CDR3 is TGCAGTGCTGGGGGGGACAGCAATCAGCCCCAGCATTTT. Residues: CSAGGDSNQPQHF.

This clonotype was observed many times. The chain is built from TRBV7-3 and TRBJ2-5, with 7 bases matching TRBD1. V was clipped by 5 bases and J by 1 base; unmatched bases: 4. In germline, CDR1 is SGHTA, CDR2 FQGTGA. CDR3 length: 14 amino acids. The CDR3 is CASSQTGIQETQYF. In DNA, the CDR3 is TGTGCCAGCAGCCAGACAGGGATCCAAGAGACCCAGTACTTC.

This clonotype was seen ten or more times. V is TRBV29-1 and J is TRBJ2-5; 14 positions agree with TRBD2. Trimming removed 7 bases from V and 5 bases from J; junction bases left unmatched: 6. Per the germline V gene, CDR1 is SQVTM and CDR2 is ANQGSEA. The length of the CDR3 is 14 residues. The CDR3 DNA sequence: TGCAGCGGTGGGACTAGCGGGAGCGCGGAGACCCAGTACTTC. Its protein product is CSGGTSGSAETQYF.

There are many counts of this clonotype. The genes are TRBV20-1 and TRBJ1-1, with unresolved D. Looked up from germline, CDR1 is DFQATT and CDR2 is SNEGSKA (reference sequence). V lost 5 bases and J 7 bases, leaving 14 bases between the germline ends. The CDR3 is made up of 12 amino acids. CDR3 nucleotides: TGCAGTGCTGACGGACCTATCCTTGAAGCTTTCTTT. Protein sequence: CSADGPILEAFF.

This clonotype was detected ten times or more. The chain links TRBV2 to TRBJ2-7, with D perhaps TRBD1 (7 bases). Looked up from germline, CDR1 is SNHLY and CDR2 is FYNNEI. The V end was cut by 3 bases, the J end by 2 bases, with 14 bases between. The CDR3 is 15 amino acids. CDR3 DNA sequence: TGTGCCAGCAGTGAGGGAGGACAGGAGACCTACGAGCAGTACTTC. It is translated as CASSEGGQETYEQYF.

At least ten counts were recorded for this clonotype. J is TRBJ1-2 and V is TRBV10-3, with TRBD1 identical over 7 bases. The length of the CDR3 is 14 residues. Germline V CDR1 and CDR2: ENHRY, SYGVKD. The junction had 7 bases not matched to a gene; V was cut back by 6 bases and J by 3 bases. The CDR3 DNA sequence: TGTGCCATCAGCCCGGGACAGCCGTACTATGGCTACACCTTC. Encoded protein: CAISPGQPYYGYTF.

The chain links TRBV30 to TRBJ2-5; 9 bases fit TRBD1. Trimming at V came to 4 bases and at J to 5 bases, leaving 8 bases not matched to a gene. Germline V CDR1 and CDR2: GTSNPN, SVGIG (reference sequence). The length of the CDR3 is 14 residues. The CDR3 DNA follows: TGTGCCTGGACGGGACAGGGAGGGTGGGAGACCCAGTACTTC. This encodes CAWTGQGGWETQYF.

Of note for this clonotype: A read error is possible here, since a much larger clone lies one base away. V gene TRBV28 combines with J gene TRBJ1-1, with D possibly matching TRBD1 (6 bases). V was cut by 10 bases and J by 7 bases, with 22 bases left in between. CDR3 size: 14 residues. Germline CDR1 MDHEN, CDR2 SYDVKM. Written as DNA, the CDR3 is TGTGCCACCATTTCACAGGGCCGTGTTGGTGAAGCTTTCTTT. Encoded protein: CATISQGRVGEAFF.

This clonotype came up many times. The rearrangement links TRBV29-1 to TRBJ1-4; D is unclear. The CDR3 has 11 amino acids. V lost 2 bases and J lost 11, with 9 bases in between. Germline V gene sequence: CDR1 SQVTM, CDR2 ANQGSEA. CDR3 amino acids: CSVEHGKKLFF. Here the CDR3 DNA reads TGCAGCGTTGAACACGGGAAGAAACTGTTTTTT.

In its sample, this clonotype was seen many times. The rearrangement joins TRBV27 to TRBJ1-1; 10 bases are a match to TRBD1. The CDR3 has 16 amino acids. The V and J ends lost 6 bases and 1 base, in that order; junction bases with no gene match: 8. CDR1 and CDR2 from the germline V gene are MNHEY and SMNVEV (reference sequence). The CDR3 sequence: CASRLLGQGPNTEAFF. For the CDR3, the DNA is TGTGCCAGCAGGTTGTTGGGACAGGGGCCGAACACTGAAGCTTTCTTT.